The sequence of this TCR beta chain was determined in a study of cytomegalovirus exposure and HLA in healthy donors. The study, taken as a whole, reports: Most TCR sequences were uncommon, yet certain public TCRs appeared in many donors.

13 Jbeta primers and 60 Vbeta primers were used for the PCR. Here immunoSEQ multiplex PCR was the method, and the copy in TCRdb shows in-frame clones only, minus some. The sample includes under 150,000 clones, 60% to 80% of them seen just once. Remarks on this clone: What it binds is unknown.

The material sequenced was PBMCs. The sequence came from a man aged 18 to 29 in good health and CMV-seropositive.

The CDR3 here is CASSFGGSYEQYF. As DNA, the CDR3 is TGTGCCAGCAGCTTCGGCGGGTCGTACGAGCAGTACTTC. The rearrangement uses TRBV11-3 and TRBJ2-7, with D maybe TRBD2 (5 bases). Germline values: CDR1 SGHNT, CDR2 YENEEA. Trimming took off 3 bases at V and 4 bases at J, with 10 bases between the two ends. The CDR3 length is 13 residues.